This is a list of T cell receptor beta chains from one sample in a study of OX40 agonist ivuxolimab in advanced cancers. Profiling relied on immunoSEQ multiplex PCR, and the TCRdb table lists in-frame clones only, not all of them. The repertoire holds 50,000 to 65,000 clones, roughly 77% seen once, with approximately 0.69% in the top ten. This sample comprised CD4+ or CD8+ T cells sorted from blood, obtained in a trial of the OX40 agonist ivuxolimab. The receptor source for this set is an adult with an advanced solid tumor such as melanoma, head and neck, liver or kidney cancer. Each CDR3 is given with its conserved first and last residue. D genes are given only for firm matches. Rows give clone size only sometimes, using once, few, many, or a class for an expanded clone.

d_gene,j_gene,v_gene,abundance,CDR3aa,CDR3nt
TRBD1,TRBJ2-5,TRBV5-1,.,CASSPGTGGKETQYF,TGCGCCAGCAGCCCGGGGACAGGGGGAAAAGAGACCCAGTACTTC
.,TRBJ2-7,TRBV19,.,CASTATGRGYEQYF,TGTGCCAGTACCGCGACAGGGCGGGGCTACGAGCAGTACTTC
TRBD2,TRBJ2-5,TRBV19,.,CASSMGLARETQYF,TGTGCCAGTAGTATGGGACTAGCTAGAGAGACCCAGTACTTC
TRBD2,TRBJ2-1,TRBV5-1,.,CASSDGTSGYNEQFF,TGCGCCAGCAGCGACGGGACTAGCGGATACAATGAGCAGTTCTTC
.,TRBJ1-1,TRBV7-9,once,CASSLSPVTEAFF,TGTGCCAGCAGCTTGTCCCCGGTGACTGAAGCTTTCTTT
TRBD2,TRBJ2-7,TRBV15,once,CATSRSGLAGAYYEQYF,TGTGCCACCAGCAGATCGGGACTAGCGGGGGCCTACTACGAGCAGTACTTC
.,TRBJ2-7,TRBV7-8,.,CASSLSGSSYEQYF,TGTGCCAGCAGCTTATCCGGTAGCTCCTACGAGCAGTACTTC
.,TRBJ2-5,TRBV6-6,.,CASSYGQGRRETQYF,TGTGCCAGCAGTTACGGGCAGGGGCGGCGGGAGACCCAGTACTTC
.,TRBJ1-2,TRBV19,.,CASSATFVYGYTF,TGTGCCAGTAGTGCGACTTTCGTCTATGGCTACACCTTC
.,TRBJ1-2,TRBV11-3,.,CASSLGPVGGDGYTF,TGTGCCAGCAGCTTAGGACCTGTTGGAGGAGATGGCTACACCTTC
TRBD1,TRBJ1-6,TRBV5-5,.,CASSLWPRDRLGDSPLHF,TGTGCCAGCAGCTTGTGGCCCCGGGACAGGTTGGGGGATTCACCCCTCCACTTT
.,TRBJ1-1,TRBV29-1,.,CSVKAGLGNTEAFF,TGCAGCGTCAAGGCGGGGTTAGGGAACACTGAAGCTTTCTTT
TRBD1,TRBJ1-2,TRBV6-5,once,CASSYWDRDYGYTF,TGTGCCAGCAGTTACTGGGACAGGGACTATGGCTACACCTTC
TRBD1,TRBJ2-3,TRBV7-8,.,CASSLHGTGPEDTQYF,TGTGCCAGCAGCTTGCACGGGACAGGTCCAGAAGATACGCAGTATTTT
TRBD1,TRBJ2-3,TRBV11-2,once,CASSSDRGSDTQYF,TGTGCCAGCAGCTCAGACAGGGGGTCAGATACGCAGTATTTT
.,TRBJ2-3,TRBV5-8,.,CASGAGSGTDTQYF,TGTGCCTCGGGGGCAGGGTCAGGTACAGATACGCAGTATTTT
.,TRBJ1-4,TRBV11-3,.,CASSLSIGSTNEKLFF,TGTGCCAGCAGCTTAAGTATCGGGTCAACTAATGAAAAACTGTTTTTT
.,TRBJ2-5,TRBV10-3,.,CAISGPFGGETQYF,TGTGCCATCAGTGGCCCCTTCGGGGGTGAGACCCAGTACTTC
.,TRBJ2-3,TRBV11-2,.,CASSLAIQGLDTQYF,TGTGCCAGCAGCTTAGCTATACAGGGCCTCGATACGCAGTATTTT
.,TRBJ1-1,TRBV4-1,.,CASSQDPGMLGTEAFF,TGCGCCAGCAGCCAAGACCCCGGGATGCTGGGCACTGAAGCTTTCTTT
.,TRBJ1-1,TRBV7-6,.,CASSAREMNTEAFF,TGTGCCAGCAGCGCCCGGGAGATGAACACTGAAGCTTTCTTT
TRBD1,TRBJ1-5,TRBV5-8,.,CASSLFGTGDRQPQHF,TGTGCCAGCAGCCTGTTCGGGACAGGGGATCGACAGCCCCAGCATTTT
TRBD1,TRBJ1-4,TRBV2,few,CASSEGQGVQNEKLFF,TGTGCCAGCAGTGAGGGACAGGGAGTACAAAATGAAAAACTGTTTTTT
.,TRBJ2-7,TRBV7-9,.,CASSSDGYEQYF,TGTGCCAGCAGTTCGGACGGATACGAGCAGTACTTC
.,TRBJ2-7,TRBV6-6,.,CASRETGGGEQYF,TGTGCCAGCAGAGAGACGGGGGGCGGCGAGCAGTACTTC
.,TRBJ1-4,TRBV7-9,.,CASSLRGSYEKLFF,TGTGCCAGCAGCTTACGAGGATCATACGAAAAACTGTTTTTT
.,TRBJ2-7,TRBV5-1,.,CASSLGGATYEQYF,TGCGCCAGCAGCTTGGGGGGCGCCACCTACGAGCAGTACTTC
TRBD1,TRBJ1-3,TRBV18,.,CASSPGTGGNTIYF,TGTGCCAGCTCACCAGGGACAGGTGGAAACACCATATATTTT
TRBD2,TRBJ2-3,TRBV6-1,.,CASGIAGMSTDTQYF,TGTGCCAGCGGAATAGCGGGGATGAGCACAGATACGCAGTATTTT
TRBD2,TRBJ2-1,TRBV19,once,CASSVTSGGADEQFF,TGTGCCAGTAGTGTAACTAGCGGGGGGGCCGATGAGCAGTTCTTC
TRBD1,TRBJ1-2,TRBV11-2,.,CASRTGKGGLWYGYTF,TGTGCCAGCAGGACAGGGAAGGGGGGTCTGTGGTATGGCTACACCTTC
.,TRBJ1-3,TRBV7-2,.,CASTDPPQGNTIYF,TGTGCCAGCACCGACCCCCCGCAGGGAAACACCATATATTTT
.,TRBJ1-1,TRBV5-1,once,CASRFQGNTEAFF,TGCGCCAGCAGATTTCAGGGAAACACTGAAGCTTTCTTT
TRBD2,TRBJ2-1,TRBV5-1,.,CASSLGTGTSGYNEQFF,TGCGCCAGCAGCTTGGGCACCGGGACTAGCGGCTACAATGAGCAGTTCTTC
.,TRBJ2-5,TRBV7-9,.,CASSLQGGTGTQYF,TGTGCCAGCAGCTTGCAAGGGGGGACTGGGACCCAGTACTTC
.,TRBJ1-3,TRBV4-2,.,CASSQDERASSVSGNTIYF,TGTGCCAGCAGCCAAGATGAGAGGGCCTCTTCGGTCTCTGGAAACACCATATATTTT
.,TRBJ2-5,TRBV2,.,CASSEQGQGTQYF,TGTGCCAGCAGTGAACAGGGTCAGGGGACCCAGTACTTC
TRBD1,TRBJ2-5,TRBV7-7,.,CASSLWTGSSETQYF,TGTGCCAGCAGCTTATGGACAGGGAGTTCCGAGACCCAGTACTTC
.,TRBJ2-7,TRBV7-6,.,CASSLDRGSEQYF,TGTGCCAGCAGCTTAGATCGGGGCTCCGAGCAGTACTTC
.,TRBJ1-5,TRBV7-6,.,CASSLDRVGQPQHF,TGTGCCAGCAGCTTAGACAGGGTAGGTCAGCCCCAGCATTTT
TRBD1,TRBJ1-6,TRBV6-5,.,CASSYSDRAGSPLHF,TGTGCCAGCAGTTACTCCGACAGGGCTGGTTCACCCCTCCACTTT
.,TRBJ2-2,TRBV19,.,CASSPGTRTGELFF,TGTGCCAGTAGTCCGGGGACCAGGACCGGGGAGCTGTTTTTT
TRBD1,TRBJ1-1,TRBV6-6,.,CASWEDRGLTEAFF,TGTGCCAGCTGGGAGGACAGGGGGCTCACTGAAGCTTTCTTT
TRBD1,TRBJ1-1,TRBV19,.,CASSPDRASGTEAFF,TGTGCCAGTAGTCCTGACAGGGCGTCAGGCACTGAAGCTTTCTTT
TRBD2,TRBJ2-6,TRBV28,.,CASRGAGANVLTF,TGTGCCAGCCGGGGGGCTGGGGCCAACGTCCTGACTTTC
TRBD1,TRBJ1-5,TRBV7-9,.,CATGQANSNQPQHF,TGTGCCACCGGACAGGCTAATAGCAATCAGCCCCAGCATTTT
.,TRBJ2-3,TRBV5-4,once,CASRSLGGAGTDTQYF,TGTGCCAGCAGATCCCTAGGTGGGGCGGGCACAGATACGCAGTATTTT
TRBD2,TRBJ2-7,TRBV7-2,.,CASTTSGGPYEQYF,TGTGCCAGCACAACTAGCGGGGGACCCTACGAGCAGTACTTC
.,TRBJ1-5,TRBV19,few,CASQSRPNRYSNQPQHF,TGTGCCAGCCAATCAAGACCCAATCGGTATAGCAATCAGCCCCAGCATTTT
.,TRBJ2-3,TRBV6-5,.,CASSEAVADTQYF,TGTGCCAGCAGTGAAGCCGTCGCTGATACGCAGTATTTT
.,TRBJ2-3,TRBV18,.,CASSPSDTQYF,TGTGCCAGCTCACCATCAGATACGCAGTATTTT
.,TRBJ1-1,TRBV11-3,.,CASSQGRGRPNTEAFF,TGTGCCAGCAGTCAGGGCAGGGGCCGCCCGAACACTGAAGCTTTCTTT
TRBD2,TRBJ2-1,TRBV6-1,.,CASSELAGGSRGNEQFF,TGTGCCAGCAGTGAACTAGCGGGGGGGAGCCGGGGGAATGAGCAGTTCTTC